This T cell receptor beta chain was obtained from a study of blood T cell repertoires in COVID-19. Whole-study context: Samples taken during acute and convalescent COVID-19 were collected in the United States, Italy and Spain. The analysed material was cDNA or gDNA that came from T cells, B-cell-depleted T cells, or PBMCs.

V was trimmed by 0 bases and J by 2 bases, leaving 16 bases between them. Germline CDR1 MGHRA, CDR2 YSYEKL. This CDR3 contains 18 residues. In the original workflow: Scientists estimated how many nucleated cells there were by amplifying reference gene primers. The data were produced by immunoSEQ multiplex PCR, yet TCRdb's version contains in-frame clones alone and is incomplete. Clonal size and the V and J genes are those of that table, whereas D and trimming came from the DNA. The data show approximately 57,000 clones, about 83% seen once. The chain joins TRBV4-1 to TRBJ1-4, with D possibly matching TRBD1 (5 bases). The receptor's source is a man aged 40-55 years with active COVID-19. Source material: peripheral blood. The DNA of the CDR3 is TGCGCCAGCAGCCAAGATTGGGGGGGTTTTGAGACTAATGAAAAACTGTTTTTT. This gives the protein CASSQDWGGFETNEKLFF.